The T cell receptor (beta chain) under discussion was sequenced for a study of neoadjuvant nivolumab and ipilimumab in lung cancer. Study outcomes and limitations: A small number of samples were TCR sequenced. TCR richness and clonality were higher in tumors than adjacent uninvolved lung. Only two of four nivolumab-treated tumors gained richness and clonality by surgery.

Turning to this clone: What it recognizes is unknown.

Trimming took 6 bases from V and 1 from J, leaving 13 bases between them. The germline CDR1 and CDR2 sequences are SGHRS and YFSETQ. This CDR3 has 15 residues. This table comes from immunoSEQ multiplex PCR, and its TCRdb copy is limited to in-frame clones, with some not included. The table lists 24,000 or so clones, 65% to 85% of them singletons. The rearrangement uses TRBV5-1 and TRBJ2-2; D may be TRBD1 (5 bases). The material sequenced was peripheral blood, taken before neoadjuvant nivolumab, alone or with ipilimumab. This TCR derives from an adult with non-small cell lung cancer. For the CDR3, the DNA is TGCGCCAGCAACTCCCTAGGGGAGAACACCGGGGAGCTGTTTTTT. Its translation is CASNSLGENTGELFF.